One and the same sample provided the 6 T cell receptor beta chains below, sequenced in a study of OX40 agonist ivuxolimab in advanced cancers. The protocol was immunoSEQ multiplex PCR, while the TCRdb copy is restricted to in-frame clones and leaves out a portion. Of 60,000 to 70,000 clones in the sample, 80% are singletons; the top ten hold 1.2%. Sample: CD4+ or CD8+ T cells sorted from blood, taken in a trial of the OX40 agonist ivuxolimab. The receptors were sampled from an adult with an advanced solid tumor such as melanoma, head and neck, liver or kidney cancer.

The genes are TRBV5-1 and TRBJ2-7; possibly TRBD1 or TRBD2 for D (6 bases each). V was trimmed by 8 bases and J by 6 bases, leaving 24 bases between them. Germline V gene sequence: CDR1 SGHRS, CDR2 YFSETQ. The CDR3 consists of 15 residues. This CDR3 is CASIRGGTGDGEQYF. The CDR3 region has the DNA TGCGCCAGTATCAGGGGCGGGACGGGTGATGGCGAGCAGTACTTC. The entire variable domain, with the rest obtained from reference TRBV5-1 and TRBJ2-7, is as follows: KAGVTQTPRYLIKTRGQQVTLSCSPISGHRSVSWYQQTPGQGLQFLFEYFSETQRNKGNFPGRFSGRQFSNSRSEMNVSTLELGDSALYLCASIRGGTGDGEQYFGPGTRLTVT.

The V call is TRBV19, the J call TRBJ1-5; D call uncertain. V was cut by 4 bases and J by 7 bases, with 8 bases left in between. Germline assignment: CDR1 LNHDA and CDR2 SQIVND (reference sequence). The CDR3 extends over 12 amino acids. The CDR3 sequence is CASSNLEQPQHF. The CDR3 bases are TGTGCCAGTAGTAATCTCGAACAGCCCCAGCATTTT.

The gene calls are TRBV4-1 and TRBJ1-2; D is ambiguous. Trimming removed 0 bases from V and 8 bases from J, with 16 bases in between. CDR3 length: 15 residues. Per the germline V gene, CDR1 is MGHRA and CDR2 is YSYEKL. CDR3 sequence: CASSQDSAGPEGYTF. In DNA form, the CDR3 reads TGCGCCAGCAGCCAAGATTCCGCGGGCCCGGAAGGCTACACCTTC.

This clone has only one observation. V gene TRBV5-1 combines with J gene TRBJ1-3; weak D call: TRBD1 (6 bases). The CDR3 runs 15 residues. Between the trimmed V and J ends, which lost 0 bases and 4 bases, there was a span of 11 bases. From germline, CDR1 is SGHRS and CDR2 YFSETQ. As DNA, the CDR3 is TGCGCCAGCAGCTTGGAACAGGGATCAGGAAACACCATATATTTT. Protein: CASSLEQGSGNTIYF.

The rearrangement joins TRBV6-1 to TRBJ1-4; unclear D gene. Germline assignment: CDR1 MNHNS and CDR2 SASEGT. Trimming pared 2 bases from V and 2 bases from J, leaving 6 bases between. The CDR3 is 14 residues long. As DNA, the CDR3 is TGTGCCAGCAGTGAACGAGGGACTAATGAAAAACTGTTTTTT. This codes for CASSERGTNEKLFF.

The CDR3 nucleotides read TGTGCCAGCAGCTCGGGGACCTTTAATTCACCCCTCCACTTT. Protein product: CASSSGTFNSPLHF. The chain carries TRBV7-9 and TRBJ1-6; a possible D gene is TRBD1 (5 bases). This CDR3 comprises 14 residues. V was clipped by 4 bases and J by 6 bases, with 10 bases between them. Germline-derived CDR1 and CDR2 are SEHNR and FQNEAQ (reference sequence).